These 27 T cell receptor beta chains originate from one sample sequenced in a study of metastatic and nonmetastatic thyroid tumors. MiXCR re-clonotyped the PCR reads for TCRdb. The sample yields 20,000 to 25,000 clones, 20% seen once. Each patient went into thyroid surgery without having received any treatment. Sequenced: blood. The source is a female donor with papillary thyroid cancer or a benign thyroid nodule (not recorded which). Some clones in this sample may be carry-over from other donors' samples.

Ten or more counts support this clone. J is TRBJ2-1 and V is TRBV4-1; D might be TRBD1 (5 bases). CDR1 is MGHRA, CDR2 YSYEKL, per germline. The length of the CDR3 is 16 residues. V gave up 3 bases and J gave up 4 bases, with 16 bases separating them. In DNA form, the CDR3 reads TGCGCCAGCAGCCAGGCAACAGGCCTGGGGTACAATGAGCAGTTCTTC. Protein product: CASSQATGLGYNEQFF.

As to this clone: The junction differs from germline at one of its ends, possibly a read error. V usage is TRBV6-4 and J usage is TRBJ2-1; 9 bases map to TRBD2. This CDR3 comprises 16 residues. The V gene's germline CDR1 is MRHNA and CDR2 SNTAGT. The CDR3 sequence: CASSVTSGTPYSEQFF. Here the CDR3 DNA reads TGTGCCAGCAGTGTGACTAGCGGTACACCTTACAGTGAGCAGTTCTTC.

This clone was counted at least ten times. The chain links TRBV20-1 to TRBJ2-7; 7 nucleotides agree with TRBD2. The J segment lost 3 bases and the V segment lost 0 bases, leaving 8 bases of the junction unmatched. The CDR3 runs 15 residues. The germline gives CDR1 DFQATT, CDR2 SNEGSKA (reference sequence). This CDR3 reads CSARDRSGKIYEQYF. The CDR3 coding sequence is TGCAGTGCTAGAGATCGGAGCGGGAAGATCTACGAGCAGTACTTC.

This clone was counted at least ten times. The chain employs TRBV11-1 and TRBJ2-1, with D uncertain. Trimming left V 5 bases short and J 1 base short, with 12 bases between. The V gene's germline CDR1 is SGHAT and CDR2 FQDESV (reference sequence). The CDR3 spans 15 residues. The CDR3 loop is CASSQAYSSYNEQFF. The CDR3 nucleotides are TGTGCCAGCAGCCAAGCGTACTCTTCCTACAATGAGCAGTTCTTC.

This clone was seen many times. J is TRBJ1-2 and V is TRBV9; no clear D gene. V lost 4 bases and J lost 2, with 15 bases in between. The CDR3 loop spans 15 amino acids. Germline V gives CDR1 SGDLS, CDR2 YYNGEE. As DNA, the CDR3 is TGTGCCAGCAGCCCGGATGGCAGAGCGAACTATGGCTACACCTTC. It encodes CASSPDGRANYGYTF.

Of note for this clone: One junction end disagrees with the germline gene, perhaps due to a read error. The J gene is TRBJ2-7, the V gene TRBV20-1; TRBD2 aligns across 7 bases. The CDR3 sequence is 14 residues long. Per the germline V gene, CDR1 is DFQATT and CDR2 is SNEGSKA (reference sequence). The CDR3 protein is CSSSYVAGAYEQYF. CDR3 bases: TGCAGTTCTAGCTATGTGGCGGGAGCCTACGAGCAGTACTTC.

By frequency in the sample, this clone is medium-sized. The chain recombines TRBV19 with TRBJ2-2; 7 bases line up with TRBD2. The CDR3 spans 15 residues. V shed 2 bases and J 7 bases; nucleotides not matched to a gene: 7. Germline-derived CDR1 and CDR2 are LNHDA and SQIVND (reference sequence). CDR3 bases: TGTGCCAGTAGTATATCTAGCGGTTGGGGCGGGGAGCTGTTTTTT. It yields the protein CASSISSGWGGELFF.

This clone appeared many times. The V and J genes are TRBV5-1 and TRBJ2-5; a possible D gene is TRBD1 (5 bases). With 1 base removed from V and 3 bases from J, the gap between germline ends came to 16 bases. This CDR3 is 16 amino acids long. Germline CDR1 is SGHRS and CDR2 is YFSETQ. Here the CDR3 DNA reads TGCGCCAGCAGCTTGTTTTCAGGGCACCAAAAAGAGACCCAGTACTTC. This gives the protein CASSLFSGHQKETQYF.

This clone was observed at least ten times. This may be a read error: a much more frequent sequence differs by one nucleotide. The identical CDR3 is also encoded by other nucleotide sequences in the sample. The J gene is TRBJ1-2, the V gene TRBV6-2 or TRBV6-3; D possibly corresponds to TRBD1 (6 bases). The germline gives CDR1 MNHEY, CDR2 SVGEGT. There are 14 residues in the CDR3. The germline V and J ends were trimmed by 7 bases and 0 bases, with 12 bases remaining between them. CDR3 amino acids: CASTGAGTNYGYTF. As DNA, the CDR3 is TGTGCCAGCACGGGGGCGGGGACTAACTATGGCTACACCTTC.

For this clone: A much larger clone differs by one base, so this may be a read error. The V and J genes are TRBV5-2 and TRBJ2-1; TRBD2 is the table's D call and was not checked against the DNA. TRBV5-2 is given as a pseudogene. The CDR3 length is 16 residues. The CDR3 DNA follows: TGTGCCAGCATCTTGTGGAGACTAGCGGGCGCGGGTGAGCAGTTCTTC. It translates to CASILWRLAGAGEQFF.

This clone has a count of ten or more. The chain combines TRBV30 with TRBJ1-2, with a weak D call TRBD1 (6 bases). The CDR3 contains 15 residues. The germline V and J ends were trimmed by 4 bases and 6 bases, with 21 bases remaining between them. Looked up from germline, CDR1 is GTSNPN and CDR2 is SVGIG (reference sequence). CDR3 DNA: TGTGCCTGGAATATCGTTGGGGGCCGACGGGATGGCTACACCTTC. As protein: CAWNIVGGRRDGYTF.

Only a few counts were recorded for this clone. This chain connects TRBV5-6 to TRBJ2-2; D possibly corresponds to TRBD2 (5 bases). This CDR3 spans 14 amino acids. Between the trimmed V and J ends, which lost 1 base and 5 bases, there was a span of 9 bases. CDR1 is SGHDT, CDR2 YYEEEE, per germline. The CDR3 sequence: CASSLNDYTGELFF. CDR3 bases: TGTGCCAGCAGCTTGAATGACTATACCGGGGAGCTGTTTTTT.

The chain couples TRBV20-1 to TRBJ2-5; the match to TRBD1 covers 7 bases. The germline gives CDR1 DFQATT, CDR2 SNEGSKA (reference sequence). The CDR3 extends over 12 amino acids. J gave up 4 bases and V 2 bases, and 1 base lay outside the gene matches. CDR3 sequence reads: CSARPGGETQYF. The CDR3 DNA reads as TGCAGTGCTAGACCAGGGGGAGAGACCCAGTACTTC.

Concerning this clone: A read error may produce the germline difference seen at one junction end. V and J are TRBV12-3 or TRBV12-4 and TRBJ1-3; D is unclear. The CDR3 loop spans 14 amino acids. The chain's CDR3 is CASSLGISGNSIYF. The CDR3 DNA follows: TGTGCCAGCAGTTTGGGCATCTCGGGAAACAGCATATATTTT.

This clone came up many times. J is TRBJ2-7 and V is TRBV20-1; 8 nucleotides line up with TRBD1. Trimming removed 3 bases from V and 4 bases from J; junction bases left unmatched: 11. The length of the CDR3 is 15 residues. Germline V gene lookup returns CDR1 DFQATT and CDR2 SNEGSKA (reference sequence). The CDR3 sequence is CSASPLRGQAYEQYF. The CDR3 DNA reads TGCAGTGCTAGTCCCCTCAGGGGGCAAGCGTACGAGCAGTACTTC.

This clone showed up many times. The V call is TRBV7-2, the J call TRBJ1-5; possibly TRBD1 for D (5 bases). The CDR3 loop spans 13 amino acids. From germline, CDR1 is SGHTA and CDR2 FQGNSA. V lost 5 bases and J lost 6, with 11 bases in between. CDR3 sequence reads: CASSRVQGQPQHF. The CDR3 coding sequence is TGTGCCAGCAGCCGCGTTCAGGGTCAGCCCCAGCATTTT. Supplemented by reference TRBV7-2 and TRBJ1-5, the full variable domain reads GAGVSQSPSNKVTEKGKDVELRCDPISGHTALYWYRQSLGQGLEFLIYFQGNSAPDKSGLPSDRFSAERTGGSVSTLTIQRTQQEDSAVYLCASSRVQGQPQHFGDGTRLSIL.

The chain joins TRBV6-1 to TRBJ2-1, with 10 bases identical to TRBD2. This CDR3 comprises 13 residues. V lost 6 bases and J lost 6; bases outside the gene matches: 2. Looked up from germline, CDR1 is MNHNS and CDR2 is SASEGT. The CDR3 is CASRLAGFNEQFF. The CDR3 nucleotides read TGTGCCAGCAGACTAGCGGGGTTCAATGAGCAGTTCTTC.

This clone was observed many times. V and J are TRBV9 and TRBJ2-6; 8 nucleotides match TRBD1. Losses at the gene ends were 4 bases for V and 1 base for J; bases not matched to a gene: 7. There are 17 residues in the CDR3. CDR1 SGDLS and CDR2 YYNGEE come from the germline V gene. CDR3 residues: CASSIGQGGSGANVLTF. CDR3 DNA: TGTGCCAGCAGCATAGGACAGGGTGGGTCTGGGGCCAACGTCCTGACTTTC.

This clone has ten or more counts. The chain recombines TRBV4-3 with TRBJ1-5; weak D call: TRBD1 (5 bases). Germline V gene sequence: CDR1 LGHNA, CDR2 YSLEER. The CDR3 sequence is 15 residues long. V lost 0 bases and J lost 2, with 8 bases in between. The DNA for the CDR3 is TGCGCCAGCAGCCAAGATGGGGCAGGCAATCAGCCCCAGCATTTT. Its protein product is CASSQDGAGNQPQHF.

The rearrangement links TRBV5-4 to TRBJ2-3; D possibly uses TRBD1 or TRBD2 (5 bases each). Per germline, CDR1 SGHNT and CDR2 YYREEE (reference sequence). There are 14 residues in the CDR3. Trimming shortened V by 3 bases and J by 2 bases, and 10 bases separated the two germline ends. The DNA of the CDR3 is TGTGCCAGCAGCTCCTGGGACCTCACAGATACGCAGTATTTT. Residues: CASSSWDLTDTQYF. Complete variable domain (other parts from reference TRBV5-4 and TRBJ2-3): ETGVTQSPTHLIKTRGQQVTLRCSSQSGHNTVSWYQQALGQGPQFIFQYYREEENGRGNFPPRFSGLQFPNYSSELNVNALELDDSALYLCASSSWDLTDTQYFGPGTRLTVL.

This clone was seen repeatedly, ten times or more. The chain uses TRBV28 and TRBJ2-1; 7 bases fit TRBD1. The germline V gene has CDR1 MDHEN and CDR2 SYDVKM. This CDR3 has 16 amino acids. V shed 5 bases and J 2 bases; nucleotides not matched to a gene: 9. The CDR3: CASSQIQGETYNEQFF. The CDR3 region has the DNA TGTGCCAGCAGTCAAATTCAGGGGGAAACCTACAATGAGCAGTTCTTC.

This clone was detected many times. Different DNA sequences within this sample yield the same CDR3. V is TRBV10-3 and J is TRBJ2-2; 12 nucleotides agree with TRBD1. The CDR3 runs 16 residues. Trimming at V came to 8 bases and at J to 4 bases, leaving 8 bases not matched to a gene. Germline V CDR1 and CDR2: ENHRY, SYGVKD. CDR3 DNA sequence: TGTGCCATCCCGGGACAGGGGGCAAGGGGCACCGGGGAGCTGTTTTTT. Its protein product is CAIPGQGARGTGELFF.

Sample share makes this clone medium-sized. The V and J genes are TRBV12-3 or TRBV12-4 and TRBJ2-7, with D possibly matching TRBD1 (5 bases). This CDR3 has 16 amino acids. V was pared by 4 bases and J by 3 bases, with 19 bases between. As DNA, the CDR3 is TGTGCCAGCAGTTCCCCCTCGGACAATTCGGACTACGAGCAGTACTTC. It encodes CASSSPSDNSDYEQYF.

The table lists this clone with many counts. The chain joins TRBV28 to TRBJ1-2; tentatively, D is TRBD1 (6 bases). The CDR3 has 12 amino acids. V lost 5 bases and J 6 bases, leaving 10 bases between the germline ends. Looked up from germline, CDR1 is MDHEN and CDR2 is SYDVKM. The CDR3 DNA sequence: TGTGCCAGCAGTACAGGGAGGGATGGCTACACCTTC. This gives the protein CASSTGRDGYTF.

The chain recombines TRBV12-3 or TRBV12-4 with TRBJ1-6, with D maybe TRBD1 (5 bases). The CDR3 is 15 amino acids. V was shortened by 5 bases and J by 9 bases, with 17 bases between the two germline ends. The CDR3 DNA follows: TGTGCCAGCAGTGAGGGGTGGAGGTTGGGTTCACCCCTCCACTTT. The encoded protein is CASSEGWRLGSPLHF.

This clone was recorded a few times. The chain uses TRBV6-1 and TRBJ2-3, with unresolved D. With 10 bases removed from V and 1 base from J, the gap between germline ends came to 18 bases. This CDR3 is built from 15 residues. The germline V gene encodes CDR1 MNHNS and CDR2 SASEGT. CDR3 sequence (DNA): TGTGCCATCATTGAATTCCCTGACGGCACAGATACGCAGTATTTT. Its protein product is CAIIEFPDGTDTQYF.

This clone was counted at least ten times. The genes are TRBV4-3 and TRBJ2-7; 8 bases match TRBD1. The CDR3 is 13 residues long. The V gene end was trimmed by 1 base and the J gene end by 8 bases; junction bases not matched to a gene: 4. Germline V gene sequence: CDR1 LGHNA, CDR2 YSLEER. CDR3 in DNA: TGCGCCAGCAGCCAAGGGGGACAGGATAAGCAGTACTTC. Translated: CASSQGGQDKQYF.